This is a list of T cell receptor beta chains from one sample in a study of Graves' ophthalmopathy and Graves' hyperthyroidism. TCRdb called the multiplex PCR reads again in MiXCR, with one record for every CDR3 protein. The table includes about 380,000 distinct CDR3 sequences, 15% detected once. The sequencing input was peripheral blood. Source of these receptors: a woman younger than 35 with stable Graves' hyperthyroidism. CDR3s include the opening cysteine and the closing phenylalanine or tryptophan. D genes are given only for firm matches. Expanded clones get a size class; other rows say once, few or many, or leave the size out.

j_call v_call clone_size d_call cdr3_aa cdr3_nt
TRBJ1-1 TRBV10-2 many - CASSPTYRNTEAFF TGCGCCAGCAGTCCTACCTACAGGAACACTGAAGCTTTCTTT
TRBJ1-1 TRBV25-1 - TRBD1 CASSRTGGTEASF TGTGCCAGCAGTCGGACAGGGGGAACTGAAGCTTCCTTT
TRBJ1-5 TRBV6-5 few - CASSYSRTPQPQHF TGTGCCAGCAGTTACTCCAGGACACCTCAGCCCCAGCATTTT
TRBJ2-2 TRBV5-1 many - CASSLAPGNTGELFF TGCGCCAGCAGCCTCGCCCCGGGGAACACCGGGGAGCTGTTTTTT
TRBJ1-2 TRBV29-1 many - CSVEDRVGYTF TGCAGCGTTGAAGATCGGGTAGGCTACACCTTC
TRBJ1-2 TRBV19 many - CASSIVWVNYGYTF TGTGCCAGTAGTATAGTCTGGGTTAACTATGGCTACACCTTC
TRBJ2-5 TRBV6-2/TRBV6-3 many TRBD2 CASSYSRGGAEETQYF TGTGCCAGCAGTTACTCGCGCGGGGGGGCCGAAGAGACCCAGTACTTC
TRBJ2-5 TRBV27 many - CASSPLGAGETQYF TGTGCCAGCAGCCCCCTAGGGGCGGGTGAGACCCAGTACTTC
TRBJ1-2 TRBV6-2/TRBV6-3 - - CASSYSRDSGLYGYTF TGTGCCAGCAGTTACTCGCGCGACAGTGGGCTCTATGGCTACACCTTC
TRBJ2-6 TRBV5-6 many TRBD2 CASSFVGRLSSGANVLTF TGTGCCAGCAGCTTCGTCGGGAGGTTAAGCTCTGGGGCCAACGTCCTGACTTTC
TRBJ2-5 TRBV11-2 - TRBD2 CASSTNSGGLQETQYF TGTGCCAGCAGCACAAATAGCGGGGGCCTACAAGAGACCCAGTACTTC
TRBJ2-2 TRBV2 few - CASRGVMGGELFF TGTGCCAGCAGGGGCGTAATGGGCGGGGAGCTGTTTTTT
TRBJ2-5 TRBV6-1 many - CASSEAEGWETQYF TGTGCCAGCAGTGAAGCGGAGGGTTGGGAGACCCAGTACTTC
TRBJ1-2 TRBV7-9 many - CASSSAGSLPRGYTF TGTGCCAGCAGCTCCGCAGGGTCCCTTCCCCGTGGCTACACCTTC
TRBJ1-6 TRBV7-2 many - CASSSILDNSPLHF TGTGCCAGCAGCTCAATCCTAGATAATTCACCCCTCCACTTT
TRBJ2-2 TRBV12-3/TRBV12-4 many - CASIASITNTGELFF TGTGCCAGCATCGCGAGTATTACGAACACCGGGGAGCTGTTTTTT
TRBJ1-1 TRBV12-3/TRBV12-4 - TRBD1 CASSQDRADTEAFF TGTGCCAGCAGTCAGGACAGGGCTGACACTGAAGCTTTCTTT
TRBJ2-2 TRBV12-3/TRBV12-4 many TRBD2 CASSWARGGYTGELFF TGTGCCAGCAGTTGGGCTCGCGGGGGTTACACCGGGGAGCTGTTTTTT
TRBJ2-7 TRBV4-1 - - CASSPPDSSYEQYF TGCGCCAGCAGCCCCCCGGACAGTTCCTACGAGCAGTACTTC
TRBJ1-2 TRBV27 - - CASSSHPMRAYGYTF TGTGCCAGCAGTTCACACCCCATGAGGGCATATGGCTACACCTTC
TRBJ2-5 TRBV6-1 - TRBD2 CASSKQAGGKETQYF TGTGCCAGCAGTAAACAAGCGGGGGGGAAAGAGACCCAGTACTTC
TRBJ2-7 TRBV6-2/TRBV6-3 many - CASSYSSTTYEQYF TGTGCCAGCAGTTACTCGAGTACCACCTACGAGCAGTACTTC
TRBJ2-7 TRBV18 many - CASSNLVGYEQYF TGTGCCAGCTCGAACTTAGTGGGCTACGAGCAGTACTTC
TRBJ2-7 TRBV20-1 many - CSALRGGRDEQYF TGCAGTGCTCTAAGGGGGGGTCGGGACGAGCAGTACTTC
TRBJ1-2 TRBV5-1 many - CASSLLDGPPGHGYTF TGCGCCAGCAGCCTTCTCGACGGGCCCCCAGGGCATGGCTACACCTTC
TRBJ1-5 TRBV6-2/TRBV6-3 many - CASSYTRVSNQPQHF TGTGCCAGCAGTTACACCAGGGTTAGCAATCAGCCCCAGCATTTT
TRBJ2-7 TRBV28 many - CASSLRTGPYEQYF TGTGCCAGCAGTTTACGGACGGGACCATACGAGCAGTACTTC
TRBJ2-2 TRBV28 many - CASRGRYTGELFF TGTGCCAGCAGGGGAAGGTACACCGGGGAGCTGTTTTTT
TRBJ1-1 TRBV12-3/TRBV12-4 many - CASSFEQGTEAFF TGTGCCAGCAGTTTTGAGCAGGGGACTGAAGCTTTCTTT
TRBJ1-1 TRBV11-1 many - CASSLAPGRKNTEAFF TGTGCCAGCAGCTTAGCTCCCGGACGAAAGAACACTGAAGCTTTCTTT
TRBJ1-5 TRBV19 many - CASSIGGLSNQPQHF TGTGCCAGTAGTATTGGGGGCTTGAGCAATCAGCCCCAGCATTTT
TRBJ1-2 TRBV11-2 many TRBD1 CASSVTGTGYGYTF TGTGCCAGCAGCGTTACCGGGACAGGGTATGGCTACACCTTC
TRBJ2-2 TRBV28 - - CASLSYGRDGELLF TGTGCCAGTTTAAGTTACGGAAGAGACGGGGAGCTGTTGTTT
TRBJ1-3 TRBV6-1 - - CASMGERGNTIYF TGTGCCAGCATGGGGGAGCGTGGAAACACTATATATTTT
TRBJ2-7 TRBV4-1 few - CASSQVNGGPPFHEQYF TGCGCCAGCAGCCAAGTTAACGGTGGGCCTCCTTTCCACGAGCAGTACTTC
TRBJ1-2 TRBV11-2 many - CASSLDLSGTSGGYTF TGTGCCAGCAGCTTAGATCTCTCGGGCACTTCAGGGGGCTACACCTTC
TRBJ2-5 TRBV24-1 many - CATSDTGRETQYF TGTGCCACCAGTGATACTGGCCGGGAGACCCAGTACTTC
TRBJ2-6 TRBV6-5 many - CASSYHSVAGANVLTF TGTGCCAGCAGTTACCATAGTGTCGCTGGGGCCAACGTCCTGACTTTC
TRBJ1-1 TRBV5-1 - TRBD1 CASSLGQVEGAFF TGCGCCAGCAGCCTAGGACAGGTGGAAGGAGCTTTCTTT
TRBJ2-7 TRBV11-2 many - CASSLPSPYEQYF TGTGCCAGCAGCTTACCCAGCCCCTACGAGCAGTACTTC
TRBJ2-2 TRBV12-3/TRBV12-4 many - CASSLEVGNTGELFF TGTGCCAGCAGTTTAGAAGTAGGGAACACCGGGGAGCTGTTTTTT
TRBJ2-3 TRBV11-2 few - CASSPLADSTDTQYF TGTGCCAGCAGCCCTTTAGCGGATAGCACAGATACGCAGTATTTT
TRBJ2-7 TRBV12-3/TRBV12-4 many - CASSRQEAYEQYF TGTGCCAGCAGTCGACAGGAAGCCTACGAGCAGTACTTC
TRBJ1-5 TRBV19 - - CASMVLGPNQPQHF TGTGCCAGCATGGTTTTGGGGCCTAATCAGCCCCAGCATTTT
TRBJ2-7 TRBV20-1 many - CSAGFPGHLYEQYF TGCAGTGCTGGCTTCCCGGGACACCTCTACGAGCAGTACTTC
TRBJ1-2 TRBV27 many - CASSSDTGLYGYTF TGTGCCAGCAGTTCGGACACAGGGCTCTATGGCTACACCTTC
TRBJ1-5 TRBV6-2/TRBV6-3 many - CASSYAGGPNQPQHF TGTGCCAGCAGTTACGCGGGGGGCCCCAATCAGCCCCAGCATTTT
TRBJ2-4 TRBV6-1 many TRBD2 CASSAVTSGAAKNIQYF TGTGCCAGCAGCGCTGTGACTAGCGGGGCCGCCAAAAACATTCAGTACTTC
TRBJ1-5 TRBV6-1 - - CASKDRPDQPQHF TGTGCCAGCAAGGACAGACCCGATCAGCCCCAGCATTTT
TRBJ2-2 TRBV5-1 many TRBD2 CASSPPAGGSTGELFF TGCGCCAGCAGCCCCCCAGCGGGGGGGTCCACCGGGGAGCTGTTTTTT
TRBJ2-6 TRBV7-9 many - CASRGQISSGANVLTF TGTGCCAGCAGAGGGCAGATAAGCTCTGGGGCCAACGTCCTGACTTTC
TRBJ1-6 TRBV12-3/TRBV12-4 many TRBD1 CASTRTGGYNSPLHF TGTGCCAGCACCCGGACAGGCGGCTATAATTCACCCCTCCACTTT
TRBJ1-6 TRBV18 - - CASSPLGRDSPLHF TGTGCCAGCTCACCACTCGGACGGGATTCACCCCTCCACTTT